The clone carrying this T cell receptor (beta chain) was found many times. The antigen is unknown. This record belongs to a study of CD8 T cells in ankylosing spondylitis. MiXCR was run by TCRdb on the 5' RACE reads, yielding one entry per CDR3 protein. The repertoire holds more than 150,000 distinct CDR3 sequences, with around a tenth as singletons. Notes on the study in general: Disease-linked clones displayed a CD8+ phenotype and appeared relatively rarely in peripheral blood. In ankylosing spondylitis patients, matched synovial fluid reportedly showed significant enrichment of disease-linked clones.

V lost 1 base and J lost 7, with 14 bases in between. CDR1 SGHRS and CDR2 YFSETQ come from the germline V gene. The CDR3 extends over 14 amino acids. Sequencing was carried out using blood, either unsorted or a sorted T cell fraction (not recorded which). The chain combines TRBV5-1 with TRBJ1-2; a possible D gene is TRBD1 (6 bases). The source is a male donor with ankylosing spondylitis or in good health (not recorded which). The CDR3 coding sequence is TGCGCCAGCAGCTTGCTCGAAGGGGGAAGTGGCTACACCTTC. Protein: CASSLLEGGSGYTF. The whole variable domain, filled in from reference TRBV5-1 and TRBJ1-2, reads KAGVTQTPRYLIKTRGQQVTLSCSPISGHRSVSWYQQTPGQGLQFLFEYFSETQRNKGNFPGRFSGRQFSNSRSEMNVSTLELGDSALYLCASSLLEGGSGYTFGSGTRLTVV.